A selection of T cell receptor beta chains follows, all from one sample in a study of blood T cell repertoires in COVID-19. Sequenced by immunoSEQ multiplex PCR; TCRdb stores in-frame clones only, minus some. The sample contains roughly 200,000 clones, 70% to 90% of which appear only once. The specimen was peripheral blood. Receptors were obtained from a young woman with acute or convalescent COVID-19. Each CDR3 is given with its conserved first and last residue. The order of the fields is CDR3 length, V gene, J gene, CDR3 protein.

14	TRBV3-1/TRBV3-2	TRBJ2-2	CASSQGLGGGELFF
14	TRBV18	TRBJ1-6	CASSPAGQPGTLHF
16	TRBV6-5	TRBJ2-2	CASSYSPSGSTRELFF
11	TRBV11-1	TRBJ2-2	CASSLGTELFF
15	TRBV30	TRBJ2-3	CAWSARLAVTDTQYF
15	TRBV3-1/TRBV3-2	TRBJ2-3	CASSPSSGGTDTQYF
14	TRBV7-9	TRBJ2-1	CASSHLTVNNEQFF
18	TRBV9	TRBJ1-3	CASSVDLDGTGRGNTIYF
14	TRBV20-1	TRBJ2-2	CSASWSSLTGELFF
13	TRBV7-3	TRBJ1-5	CASSRDRDQPQHF
14	TRBV7-2	TRBJ1-6	CASSFRQGNSPLHF
14	TRBV2	TRBJ2-7	CASTTTGSIYEQYF
16	TRBV9	TRBJ1-6	CASSKDGQNTNSPLHF
15	TRBV7-2	TRBJ2-7	CASSRTSVIAYEQYF
16	TRBV7-3	TRBJ2-3	CASSPRDRASTDTQYF
16	TRBV5-4	TRBJ2-7	CASSPSLGFRDYEQYF
14	TRBV6-5	TRBJ1-1	CASSYSTGLTEAFF
12	TRBV30	TRBJ2-1	CAWSVHGTVQFF
11	TRBV6-6	TRBJ1-1	CATTAGTEAFF
13	TRBV18	TRBJ2-1	CASSPYSGNEQFF
13	TRBV3-1/TRBV3-2	TRBJ2-7	CASSQDHYREQYF
14	TRBV5-1	TRBJ1-2	CASSPVAGNYGYTF
12	TRBV5-1	TRBJ2-1	CASSVTYNEQFF
13	TRBV4-2	TRBJ1-1	CASSQEVETGAFF
12	TRBV6-5	TRBJ2-7	CASTPPGGEQYF
18	TRBV12-2	TRBJ1-3	CASRPPPGQGRSGNTIYF
18	TRBV9	TRBJ2-3	CASSPGLAGAGIFDTQYF
15	TRBV2	TRBJ1-1	CASLFFGTSNTEAFF
16	TRBV3-1/TRBV3-2	TRBJ2-5	CASSPYRGQGQETQYF
13	TRBV6-5	TRBJ1-4	CASRTGGDEKLFF
13	TRBV29-1	TRBJ1-1	CSAAGRLNTEAFF
12	TRBV2	TRBJ2-1	CASSEGLGEQFF
14	TRBV25-1	TRBJ2-2	CASSTGNWAGELFF
13	TRBV30	TRBJ2-7	CAWSRGAGAEQYF
17	TRBV19	TRBJ2-1	CASSIDGGLAEYNEQFF
12	TRBV30	TRBJ1-4	CAWTKNNEKLFF
16	TRBV19	TRBJ2-1	CASSTRTRGPVHEQFF
13	TRBV5-4	TRBJ1-5	CASSRNNDQPQHF
16	TRBV7-9	TRBJ2-2	CASSSRLVTNTGELFF
14	TRBV28	TRBJ1-5	CAITDRRSNQPQHF
15	TRBV11-3	TRBJ1-2	CASGIWGDDMEGYTF
15	TRBV11-3	TRBJ2-1	CASSLGSGRSNEQFF